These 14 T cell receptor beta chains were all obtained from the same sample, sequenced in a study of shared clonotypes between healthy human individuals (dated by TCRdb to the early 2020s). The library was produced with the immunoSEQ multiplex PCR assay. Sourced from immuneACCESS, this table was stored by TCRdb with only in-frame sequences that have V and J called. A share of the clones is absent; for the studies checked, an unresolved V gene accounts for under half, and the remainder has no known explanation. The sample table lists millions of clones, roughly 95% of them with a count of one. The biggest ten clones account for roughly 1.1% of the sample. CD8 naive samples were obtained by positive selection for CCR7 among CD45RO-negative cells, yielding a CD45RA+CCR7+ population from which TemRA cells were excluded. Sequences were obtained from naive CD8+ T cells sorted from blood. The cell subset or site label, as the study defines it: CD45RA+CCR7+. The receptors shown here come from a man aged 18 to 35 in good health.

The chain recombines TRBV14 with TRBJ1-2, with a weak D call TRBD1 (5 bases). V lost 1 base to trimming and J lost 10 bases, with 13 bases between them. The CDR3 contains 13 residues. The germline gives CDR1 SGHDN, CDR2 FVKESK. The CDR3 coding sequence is TGTGCCAGCAGCCAAGGGTCGGGGGTGGACTACACCTTC. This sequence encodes CASSQGSGVDYTF.

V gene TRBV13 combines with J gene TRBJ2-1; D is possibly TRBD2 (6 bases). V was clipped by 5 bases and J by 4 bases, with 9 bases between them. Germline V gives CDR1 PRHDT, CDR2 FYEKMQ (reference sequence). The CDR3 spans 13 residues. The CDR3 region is CASSRGGYNEQFF. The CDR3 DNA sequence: TGTGCCAGCAGCCGTGGAGGGTACAATGAGCAGTTCTTC.

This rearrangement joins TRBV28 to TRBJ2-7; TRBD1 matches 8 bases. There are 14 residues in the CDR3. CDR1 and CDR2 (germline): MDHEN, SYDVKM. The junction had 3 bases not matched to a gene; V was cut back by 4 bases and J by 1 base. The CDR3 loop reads CASSSGDRSYEQYF. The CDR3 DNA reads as TGTGCCAGCAGTTCGGGGGACAGGTCCTACGAGCAGTACTTC.

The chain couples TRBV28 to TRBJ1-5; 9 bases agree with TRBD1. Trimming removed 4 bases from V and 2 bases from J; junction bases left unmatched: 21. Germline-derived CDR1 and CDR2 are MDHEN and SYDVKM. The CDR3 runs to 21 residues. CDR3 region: CASSSLHETGGTIMGNQPQHF. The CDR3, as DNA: TGTGCCAGCAGTTCCCTACATGAGACAGGGGGGACGATTATGGGCAATCAGCCCCAGCATTTT.

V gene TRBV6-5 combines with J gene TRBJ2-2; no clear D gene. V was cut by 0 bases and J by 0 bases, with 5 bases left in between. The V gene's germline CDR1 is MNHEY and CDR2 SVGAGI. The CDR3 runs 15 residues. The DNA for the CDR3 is TGTGCCAGCAGTTACTCGTGGCCGAACACCGGGGAGCTGTTTTTT. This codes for CASSYSWPNTGELFF.

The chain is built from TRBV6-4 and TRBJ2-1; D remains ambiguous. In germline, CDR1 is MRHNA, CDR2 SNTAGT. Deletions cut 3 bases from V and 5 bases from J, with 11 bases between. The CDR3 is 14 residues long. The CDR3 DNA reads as TGTGCCAGCAGTGAGGAGTATTCTGACAATGAGCAGTTCTTC. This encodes CASSEEYSDNEQFF.

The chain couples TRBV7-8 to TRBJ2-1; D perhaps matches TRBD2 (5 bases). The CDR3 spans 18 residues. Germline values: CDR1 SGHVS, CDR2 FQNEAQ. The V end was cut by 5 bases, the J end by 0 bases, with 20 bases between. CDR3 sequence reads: CASSQALGGSSSYNEQFF. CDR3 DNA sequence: TGTGCCAGCAGCCAAGCCTTAGGAGGCTCGAGCTCCTACAATGAGCAGTTCTTC. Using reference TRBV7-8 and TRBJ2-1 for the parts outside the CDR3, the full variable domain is GAGVSQSPRYKVAKRGQDVALRCDPISGHVSLFWYQQALGQGPEFLTYFQNEAQLDKSGLPSDRFFAERPEGSVSTLKIQRTQQEDSAVYLCASSQALGGSSSYNEQFFGPGTRLTVL.

The CDR3 spells CASSPELRDEQFF. For the CDR3, the DNA is TGTGCCAGCTCACCCGAGTTGAGGGATGAGCAGTTCTTC. J is TRBJ2-1 and V is TRBV18, with a possible D match to TRBD2 (5 bases). Trimming pared 3 bases from V and 8 bases from J, leaving 11 bases between. Germline V gene sequence: CDR1 KGHSH, CDR2 LQKENI. The CDR3 is 13 amino acids.

In DNA, the CDR3 is TGCGCCAGCAGCCAAGAACAGGGGGCTGGCTATGGCTACACCTTC. Translation: CASSQEQGAGYGYTF. The chain employs TRBV4-1 and TRBJ1-2; 9 bases align to TRBD1. There are 15 residues in the CDR3. CDR1 MGHRA and CDR2 YSYEKL come from the germline V gene. The trim removed 0 bases at V and 4 bases at J, leaving 3 bases unmatched.

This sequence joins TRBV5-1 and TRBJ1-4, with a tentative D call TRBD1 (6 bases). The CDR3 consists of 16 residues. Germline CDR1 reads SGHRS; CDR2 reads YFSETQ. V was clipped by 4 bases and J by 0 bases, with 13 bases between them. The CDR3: CASSDGQLATNEKLFF. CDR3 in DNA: TGCGCCAGCAGCGATGGACAGTTGGCAACTAATGAAAAACTGTTTTTT.

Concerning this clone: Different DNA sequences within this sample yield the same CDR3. The chain's CDR3 is CASSYSGTQETQYF. DNA for the CDR3: TGTGCCAGCAGTTACAGTGGGACCCAAGAGACCCAGTACTTC. The rearrangement joins TRBV6-5 to TRBJ2-5; the D call may be TRBD1 or TRBD2 (5 bases each). In germline, CDR1 is MNHEY, CDR2 SVGAGI. Trimming removed 2 bases at V and 1 base at J, with 8 bases between. The CDR3 covers 14 residues.

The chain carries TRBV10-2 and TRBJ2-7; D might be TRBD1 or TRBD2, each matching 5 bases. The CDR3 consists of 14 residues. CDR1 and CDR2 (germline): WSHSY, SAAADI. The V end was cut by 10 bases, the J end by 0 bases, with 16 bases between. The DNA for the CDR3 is TGCGCCATCAGACGGGACGACTCCTCCTACGAGCAGTACTTC. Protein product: CAIRRDDSSYEQYF.

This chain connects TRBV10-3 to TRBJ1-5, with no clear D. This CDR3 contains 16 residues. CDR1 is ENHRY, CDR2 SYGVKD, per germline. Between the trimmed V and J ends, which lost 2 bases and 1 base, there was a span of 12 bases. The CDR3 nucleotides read TGTGCCATCAGTGAGCTAGGACTCCTAAGCAATCAGCCCCAGCATTTT. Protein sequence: CAISELGLLSNQPQHF.

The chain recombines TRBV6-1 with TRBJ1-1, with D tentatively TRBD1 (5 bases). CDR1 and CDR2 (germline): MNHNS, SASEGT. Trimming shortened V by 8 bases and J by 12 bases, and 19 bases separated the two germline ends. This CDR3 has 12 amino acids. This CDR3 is CASGPGPLDSFF. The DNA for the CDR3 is TGTGCCAGCGGTCCGGGACCCTTGGACTCTTTCTTT.